The TCR beta chain under discussion was sequenced for a study of T-cell reconstitution after alpha-beta-depleted transplantation in children (dated by TCRdb to about 2016). In the study overall: Using TCR repertoire profiling, the study quantitatively followed how T-cell immune reconstitution unfolded in children after TCRalphabeta/CD19-depleted allogeneic hematopoietic cell transplantation.

From the cysteine through the phenylalanine, the CDR3 covers 16 amino acids. The entry retains the CDR3 DNA only, 48 bases that are in frame from base 1. The CDR1 and CDR2 encoded by the germline V gene are SNHLY and FYNNEI. V is trimmed back by 5 bases and J by 5 bases, and the junction contains 12 bases that no gene match accounts for. Remarks on this clonotype: Its antigen is not yet known. No much larger clonotype is one base removed from it; base qualities were not supplied.

The library relied on PCR. Sequencer: Illumina HiSeq 2500. Molecular barcoding was employed in the preparation of TCR libraries, with unique molecular identifiers being used to normalize TCRbeta repertoire quantification. TCRdb's own reprocessing of the public reads used fastp at Q25 and MiXCR and kept productive beta chains. CDR3 protein sequences are deduplicated, and each keeps its most common genes and DNA. The sample data list about 500,000 distinct CDR3 sequences, and approximately 30% of these were observed just once. The ten most abundant clones make up 2% to 2.5% of the sample. The receptor was derived from a human donor who donated a stem cell graft to a child with aplastic anemia. Sequenced here: PBMCs from the stem cell graft donor, sampled from the stem cell graft. The rearrangement joined TRBV2 to TRBJ2-3; 8 middle bases align to TRBD2. The CDR3 reads CASSSILAEAEDTQYF. Read as DNA, the sequence is TGTGCCAGCAGTTCGATACTAGCGGAGGCGGAAGATACGCAGTATTTT.